A single sample gave rise to the 17 T cell receptor beta chains below, sequenced in a study of immune evolution from preneoplasia to lung adenocarcinoma. The assay was immunoSEQ multiplex PCR, and TCRdb's table has in-frame clones only and misses some. In the table there are 6,500 to 8,500 clones, approximately 79% of which are singletons. Sequencing used FFPE adjacent normal lung tissue. These TCRs come from a person aged 55-79 years with lung adenocarcinoma.

The V gene is TRBV29-1, the J gene TRBJ2-2, with D perhaps matching TRBD1 (5 bases). The CDR3 totals 11 residues. The germline gives CDR1 SQVTM, CDR2 ANQGSEA. V lost 6 bases and J lost 7, with 9 bases in between. CDR3 nucleotides: TGCAGCGTCCGCCAGGGCGGGGAGCTGTTTTTT. This encodes CSVRQGGELFF.

The CDR3 bases are TGTGCCAGTAGTGACAGGGAGGGCTCACCCCTCCACTTT. Residues: CASSDREGSPLHF. This rearrangement joins TRBV19 to TRBJ1-6; 7 positions agree with TRBD1. The CDR3 has 13 amino acids. CDR1 LNHDA and CDR2 SQIVND come from the germline V gene (reference sequence). After removal of 5 bases from V and 10 bases from J, the junction contained 5 bases not matched to a gene.

This chain's CDR3 is CSVRAGGSIFTEAFF. Written as DNA, the CDR3 is TGCAGCGTTCGTGCAGGAGGATCGATCTTTACTGAAGCTTTCTTT. This chain joins TRBV29-1 and TRBJ1-1; D gene ambiguous. V was shortened by 5 bases and J by 5 bases, with 21 bases between the two germline ends. Germline V CDR1 and CDR2: SQVTM, ANQGSEA. This CDR3 has 15 amino acids. Complete variable domain (other parts from reference TRBV29-1 and TRBJ1-1): SAVISQKPSRDICQRGTSLTIQCQVDSQVTMMFWYRQQPGQSLTLIATANQGSEATYESGFVIDKFPISRPNLTFSTLTVSNMSPEDSSIYLCSVRAGGSIFTEAFFGQGTRLTVV.

This chain links TRBV28 with TRBJ1-5; weak D call: TRBD1 (5 bases). CDR1 and CDR2 (germline): MDHEN, SYDVKM. There are 14 residues in the CDR3. The V end lost 1 base, the J end lost 3 bases, and 7 bases lay between the germline ends. The CDR3, as DNA: TGTGCCAGCAGTTTATTAGGGGTCAATCAGCCCCAGCATTTT. Translating gives CASSLLGVNQPQHF.

The CDR3 sequence: CASSPRGVIAKNIQYF. The CDR3 DNA reads as TGTGCCAGCAGCCCGAGGGGGGTTATTGCCAAAAACATTCAGTACTTC. V is TRBV7-8 and J is TRBJ2-4; either TRBD1 or TRBD2 may fit D (6 bases each). Trimming shortened V by 5 bases and J by 1 base, and 15 bases separated the two germline ends. CDR3 length: 16 residues. Germline V gene lookup returns CDR1 SGHVS and CDR2 FQNEAQ.

The chain combines TRBV2 with TRBJ2-7, with 8 bases aligning to TRBD1. Unmatched junction bases numbered 7, after V lost 6 bases and J lost 3 bases. Germline V gives CDR1 SNHLY, CDR2 FYNNEI. The CDR3 length is 14 residues. The CDR3 reads CASRKTGEGYEQYF. CDR3 nucleotides: TGTGCCAGCAGAAAGACAGGGGAAGGCTACGAGCAGTACTTC.

This clone was picked up one time. A read error may produce the germline difference seen at one junction end. The V gene is TRBV11-2, the J gene TRBJ1-3; unclear D gene. This CDR3 contains 16 residues. CDR1 and CDR2 from the germline V gene are SGHAT and FQNNGV. The CDR3 spells CANSRGYGLSGNTIYF. The CDR3 region has the DNA TGTGCCAACAGCCGAGGGTACGGCCTCTCTGGAAACACCATATATTTT.

The chain carries TRBV5-1 and TRBJ2-1; TRBD2 matches at 7 bases. The CDR3 covers 15 residues. With 0 bases clipped from V and 8 bases from J, the junction kept 8 bases outside the gene matches. The germline CDR1 and CDR2 sequences are SGHRS and YFSETQ. CDR3 in DNA: TGCGCCAGCAGCTTGGGAGGCTCTGCGGGGGATGAGCAGTTCTTC. Translating gives CASSLGGSAGDEQFF.

This chain links TRBV21-1 with TRBJ1-5. TRBV21-1 counts as a pseudogene. This CDR3 comprises 13 residues. The CDR3 DNA follows: TGTGCCAGCAGCCAACTCTTAAGACAGCCCCAGCATTTT. Translated: CASSQLLRQPQHF.

In its sample, this clone was seen once. J is TRBJ1-1 and V is TRBV4-1; possibly TRBD1 for D (5 bases). V shed 8 bases and J shed 3 bases, with 13 bases lying between them. Looked up from germline, CDR1 is MGHRA and CDR2 is YSYEKL. This CDR3 spans 13 amino acids. The CDR3 region has the DNA TGCGCCAGCTGTCACGACAGATACACTGAAGCTTTCTTT. Its translation is CASCHDRYTEAFF.

This clone was counted once. The genes are TRBV29-1 and TRBJ1-4; TRBD1 matches 9 bases. Germline loops: CDR1 SQVTM, CDR2 ANQGSEA. After removal of 6 bases from V and 8 bases from J, the junction contained 10 bases not matched to a gene. The CDR3 sequence is 14 residues long. For the CDR3, the DNA is TGCAGCGTAGCGTTGGGACAGGGTATGGAAAAACTGTTTTTT. Its translation is CSVALGQGMEKLFF.

This chain joins TRBV6-5 and TRBJ2-7; no clear D. Trimming cost V 5 bases and J 6 bases, with 11 bases left between them. The germline V gene encodes CDR1 MNHEY and CDR2 SVGAGI. This CDR3 region has 12 residues. This CDR3 reads CASSDRQTEQYF. The DNA of the CDR3 is TGTGCCAGCAGTGACCGTCAGACCGAGCAGTACTTC.

The chain recombines TRBV25-1 with TRBJ2-2; 8 bases map to TRBD2. The junction had 10 bases not matched to a gene; V was cut back by 7 bases and J by 0 bases. The CDR3 is 17 amino acids. Germline V gene data show CDR1 as MGHDK and CDR2 as SYGVNS. The CDR3 coding sequence is TGTGCCAGCACCCTCGGGGCGGGAGGTGCGAACACCGGGGAGCTGTTTTTT. Translated: CASTLGAGGANTGELFF.

J is TRBJ1-1 and V is TRBV5-1; possibly TRBD1 for D (5 bases). CDR1 and CDR2 (germline): SGHRS, YFSETQ. V was clipped by 4 bases and J by 4 bases, with 14 bases between them. The CDR3 has 14 amino acids. CDR3 sequence (DNA): TGCGCCAGCAGCGTGGGAGGGGAGGTCACTGAAGCTTTCTTT. Translating it yields CASSVGGEVTEAFF.

V gene TRBV5-1 combines with J gene TRBJ2-7; 11 bases match TRBD2. J was trimmed by 4 bases and V by 2 bases; bases with no gene match: 5. This CDR3 region has 15 residues. Germline V gives CDR1 SGHRS, CDR2 YFSETQ. DNA for the CDR3: TGCGCCAGCAGCTTACTAGCGGGAGTTTCGTACGAGCAGTACTTC. This codes for CASSLLAGVSYEQYF.

Details on this clone: The junction and the germline gene differ at one end; a read error may be behind it. The chain has TRBV20-1 and TRBJ2-7, with 9 positions matching TRBD1. CDR1 is DFQATT and CDR2 is SNEGSKA in the germline V gene (reference sequence). The CDR3 consists of 9 residues. As DNA, the CDR3 is TGCAGTGCTAGAGGGACAGGGGTCTTC. Translating gives CSARGTGVF.

The V call is TRBV5-1, the J call TRBJ2-2, with D possibly matching TRBD1 (6 bases). The germline CDR1 and CDR2 sequences are SGHRS and YFSETQ. The V gene lost 1 base and the J gene lost 0 bases, with 7 bases spanning the gap. The CDR3 consists of 15 residues. The CDR3 DNA sequence: TGCGCCAGCAGCTTGCAGGGGCCGAACACCGGGGAGCTGTTTTTT. Translating gives CASSLQGPNTGELFF. The full variable domain, completed using reference TRBV5-1 and TRBJ2-2, is KAGVTQTPRYLIKTRGQQVTLSCSPISGHRSVSWYQQTPGQGLQFLFEYFSETQRNKGNFPGRFSGRQFSNSRSEMNVSTLELGDSALYLCASSLQGPNTGELFFGEGSRLTVL.